These 23 T cell receptor beta chains originate from one sample sequenced in a study of response to subunit inactivated influenza vaccine. TCRdb processed the RT-PCR reads anew with MiXCR; each CDR3 protein has one entry. Of more than 150,000 distinct CDR3 sequences listed, roughly 10% are singletons. This specimen consisted of CD8+ T cells sorted from PBMCs, obtained around 25 months after vaccination. All receptors derive from a man between 50 and 70 years old who received an inactivated influenza vaccine.

In its sample, this clonotype was seen many times. This sequence joins TRBV12-3 or TRBV12-4 and TRBJ2-1; D remains unclear. The germline V and J ends were trimmed by 3 bases and 4 bases, with 7 bases remaining between them. This CDR3 contains 13 residues. CDR3 residues: CASSLTDYNEQFF. The CDR3 nucleotides read TGTGCCAGCAGTTTGACGGATTACAATGAGCAGTTCTTC.

This clonotype was seen only a few times. This chain joins TRBV7-2 and TRBJ2-3, with 10 bases that match TRBD2. Germline loops: CDR1 SGHTA, CDR2 FQGNSA. Trimming removed 0 bases from V and 2 bases from J; junction bases left unmatched: 8. The CDR3 sequence is 18 residues long. The CDR3 is CASSLAGGLAPITDTQYF. CDR3 DNA sequence: TGTGCCAGCAGCTTAGCCGGGGGACTAGCGCCGATCACAGATACGCAGTATTTT.

This clonotype was picked up many times. V is TRBV5-6 and J is TRBJ1-1; weak D call: TRBD1 (6 bases). The length of the CDR3 is 13 residues. The germline V and J ends were trimmed by 4 bases and 1 base, with 8 bases remaining between them. Germline V lookup: CDR1 SGHDT, CDR2 YYEEEE. This CDR3 reads CASSPTGNTEAFF. For the CDR3, the DNA is TGTGCCAGCAGCCCGACAGGGAACACTGAAGCTTTCTTT.

This clonotype has ten or more counts. The chain carries TRBV3-1 and TRBJ2-7; no firm D call. Germline values: CDR1 LGHDT, CDR2 YNNKEL (reference sequence). Trimming cost V 0 bases and J 5 bases, with 8 bases left between them. CDR3 length equals 13 residues. CDR3 region: CASSQERTHEQYF. The CDR3 DNA follows: TGTGCCAGCAGCCAAGAAAGAACCCACGAGCAGTACTTC.

The chain has TRBV7-2 and TRBJ2-3; no reliable D call. There are 13 residues in the CDR3. Germline CDR1 reads SGHTA; CDR2 reads FQGNSA. Deletions cut 1 base from V and 6 bases from J, with 8 bases between. The CDR3 spells CASSLVLVDTQYF. CDR3 nucleotides: TGTGCCAGCAGCTTAGTTTTGGTGGATACGCAGTATTTT.

This clonotype was detected many times. This chain uses TRBV2 with TRBJ2-3; the D is unclear. The ends were cut back, 2 bases at V and 5 bases at J, with 5 bases in the middle. The CDR3 totals 12 residues. Germline loops: CDR1 SNHLY, CDR2 FYNNEI. The CDR3 region has the DNA TGTGCCAGCAGTGAAAACGTAGATACGCAGTATTTT. It translates to CASSENVDTQYF.

The rearrangement links TRBV12-3 or TRBV12-4 to TRBJ2-3; 10 nucleotides line up with TRBD2. V was clipped by 7 bases and J by 1 base; unmatched bases: 11. The CDR3 is made up of 17 amino acids. The CDR3 reads CASIHDIGTSGTDTQYF. Written as DNA, the CDR3 is TGTGCCAGCATTCACGATATAGGGACTAGCGGCACAGATACGCAGTATTTT.

This clonotype was counted between two and nine times. The chain employs TRBV6-1 and TRBJ2-3, with 10 bases that match TRBD2. Germline V gives CDR1 MNHNS, CDR2 SASEGT. The CDR3 has 17 amino acids. V lost 5 bases to trimming and J lost 1 base; unmatched junction nucleotides: 9. The CDR3 DNA reads TGTGCCAGCAGTCCGATTCCGGGGACTAGCGGCACAGATACGCAGTATTTT. Translated, it gives CASSPIPGTSGTDTQYF.

The chain joins TRBV20-1 to TRBJ2-5; D gene unclear. This CDR3 comprises 13 residues. CDR1 is DFQATT, CDR2 SNEGSKA, per germline (reference sequence). CDR3 residues: CGRAPTNGETQYF. CDR3 sequence (DNA): TGCGGACGAGCACCCACAAACGGGGAGACCCAGTACTTC.

This clonotype turned up a few times. This chain's CDR3 is CASSVDGPSEQYF. The CDR3 DNA reads as TGTGCCAGCAGCGTAGATGGCCCCTCCGAGCAGTACTTC. This chain links TRBV9 with TRBJ2-7; D gene unclear. Trimming shortened V by 0 bases and J by 6 bases, and 10 bases separated the two germline ends. The CDR3 covers 13 residues. Per the germline V gene, CDR1 is SGDLS and CDR2 is YYNGEE.

The V and J genes are TRBV12-3 or TRBV12-4 and TRBJ2-1; D possibly corresponds to TRBD2 (6 bases). With 2 bases removed from V and 0 bases from J, the gap between germline ends came to 11 bases. This CDR3 contains 16 residues. DNA of the CDR3: TGTGCCAGCAGTTTAAGCGGGCCGAGCTCCTACAATGAGCAGTTCTTC. Its protein product is CASSLSGPSSYNEQFF.

Ten or more counts support this clonotype. The rearrangement joins TRBV6-1 to TRBJ1-1; D remains ambiguous. Looked up from germline, CDR1 is MNHNS and CDR2 is SASEGT. The CDR3 is made up of 14 amino acids. Deletions cut 5 bases from V and 1 base from J, with 11 bases between. DNA of the CDR3: TGTGCCAGCAGTCCACAGACAACGAACACTGAAGCTTTCTTT. Protein product: CASSPQTTNTEAFF.

Only a few counts were recorded for this clonotype. The J gene is TRBJ2-3, the V gene TRBV4-1; D possibly corresponds to TRBD1 (7 bases). V lost 4 bases, J lost 5 bases, and 16 bases lay in between. The CDR3 runs to 15 residues. Germline-derived CDR1 and CDR2 are MGHRA and YSYEKL. DNA for the CDR3: TGCGCCAGCAGCCGTGGTCAGGGGGGAAGAGATACGCAGTATTTT. Translation gives CASSRGQGGRDTQYF.

The chain couples TRBV28 to TRBJ1-2; TRBD1 aligns across 8 bases. The CDR3 sequence is 17 residues long. Germline V CDR1 and CDR2: MDHEN, SYDVKM. The J segment lost 3 bases and the V segment lost 1 base, leaving 10 bases of the junction unmatched. The CDR3 region has the DNA TGTGCCAGCAGTTTATCGGACAGGGCCCCCCTCCACTATGGCTACACCTTC. Translating gives CASSLSDRAPLHYGYTF.

In its sample, this clonotype was seen many times. V usage is TRBV24-1 and J usage is TRBJ2-5; perhaps TRBD1 as D (6 bases). This CDR3 has 14 residues. Deletions cut 3 bases from V and 4 bases from J, with 11 bases between. Germline lookup yields CDR1 KGHDR and CDR2 SFDVKD. For the CDR3, the DNA is TGTGCCACCAGTGATGGATTGGGGGCAGAGACCCAGTACTTC. It yields the protein CATSDGLGAETQYF.

The table lists this clonotype with a few counts. This chain joins TRBV4-1 and TRBJ2-7; TRBD2 might be the D (6 bases). The V and J ends lost 0 bases and 4 bases respectively, with 13 bases between them. This CDR3 is built from 15 residues. Germline CDR1 is MGHRA and CDR2 is YSYEKL. The CDR3 bases are TGCGCCAGCAGCCAAGATCGGGGGATAGGGTACGAGCAGTACTTC. It is translated as CASSQDRGIGYEQYF.

This rearrangement joins TRBV25-1 to TRBJ1-1; maybe TRBD1 (5 bases). V lost 1 base and J 4 bases, leaving 10 bases between the germline ends. Germline V CDR1 and CDR2: MGHDK, SYGVNS. The CDR3 covers 14 residues. CDR3 region: CASSEWGSTTEAFF. In DNA form, the CDR3 reads TGTGCCAGCAGTGAATGGGGCAGTACCACTGAAGCTTTCTTT.

This clonotype has just a few counts. The gene calls are TRBV14 and TRBJ2-3; no firm D call. V lost 2 bases, J lost 6 bases, and 9 bases lay in between. This CDR3 comprises 13 residues. Germline V gene data show CDR1 as SGHDN and CDR2 as FVKESK. CDR3: CASSQSWADTQYF. DNA of the CDR3: TGTGCCAGCAGCCAAAGCTGGGCGGATACGCAGTATTTT.

This clonotype was picked up many times. The rearrangement joins TRBV14 to TRBJ2-5; D perhaps matches TRBD2 (6 bases). V lost 3 bases to trimming and J lost 9 bases, with 20 bases between them. The CDR3 spans 15 residues. Germline V gives CDR1 SGHDN, CDR2 FVKESK. The CDR3 here is CASSQSGPTGGSQYF. The CDR3 DNA sequence: TGTGCCAGCAGCCAGAGCGGACCTACCGGAGGGTCCCAGTACTTC.

The chain recombines TRBV7-8 with TRBJ1-3; D perhaps matches TRBD1 (5 bases). The CDR3 sequence is 14 residues long. V was shortened by 5 bases and J by 4 bases, with 12 bases between the two germline ends. Germline V gene sequence: CDR1 SGHVS, CDR2 FQNEAQ. CDR3 in amino acids: CASSRRGAGNTIYF. The CDR3 DNA reads TGTGCCAGCAGCCGCCGAGGGGCCGGAAACACCATATATTTT.

The chain has TRBV12-3 or TRBV12-4 and TRBJ1-4; the D gene is possibly TRBD1 (6 bases). V was pared by 5 bases and J by 7 bases, with 14 bases between. This CDR3 is 14 amino acids long. The CDR3 protein is CASSPLGGSEKLFF. The CDR3 bases are TGTGCCAGCAGTCCGCTTGGGGGCAGTGAAAAACTGTTTTTT.

The chain has TRBV2 and TRBJ2-3; 9 bases agree with TRBD2. CDR1 and CDR2 from the germline V gene are SNHLY and FYNNEI. The trim removed 6 bases at V and 13 bases at J, leaving 8 bases unmatched. The CDR3 spans 12 residues. CDR3 coding DNA: TGTGCCAGCAGCCCGGGACTAGCCAACGAGTATTTT. This gives the protein CASSPGLANEYF.

This chain uses TRBV29-1 with TRBJ2-1, with 10 bases lining up with TRBD1. Germline CDR1 is SQVTM and CDR2 is ANQGSEA. This CDR3 spans 14 amino acids. Trimming took 5 bases from V and 8 from J; bases not matched to a gene: 9. CDR3 DNA: TGCAGCGTTTTCGGGACAGGGGTTTGGCATGAGCAGTTCTTC. Amino acid sequence: CSVFGTGVWHEQFF.